This entry lists 23 T cell receptor beta chains sequenced from one sample in a study of CD4 T cells in relation to SARS-CoV-2 and coronaviruses. CD4+ T cells from unexposed donors were obtained before the COVID-19 pandemic (2011-2018). The table came from immunoSEQ multiplex PCR; TCRdb's copy has only in-frame clones and leaves some out. The sample lists 65,000 or so clones, over 80% seen once, with over 1.5% in the top ten. Source material: memory CD4+ T cells from PBMCs. The receptors derive from a human donor in good health.

The rearrangement uses TRBV7-2 and TRBJ2-7; D is uncertain. Germline assignment: CDR1 SGHTA and CDR2 FQGNSA. Trimming cost V 5 bases and J 5 bases, with 13 bases left between them. CDR3 size: 13 residues. The CDR3 nucleotides are TGTGCCAGCAGCCGGCGATCTCCCAACGAGCAGTACTTC. Its translation: CASSRRSPNEQYF.

The chain couples TRBV5-1 to TRBJ2-7, with 15 nucleotides matching TRBD2. The CDR3 is 15 amino acids. The ends lost 4 bases at V and 3 bases at J; junction bases unmatched: 2. Germline V lookup: CDR1 SGHRS, CDR2 YFSETQ. CDR3 sequence reads: CASSKGLAGGYEQYF. The CDR3 DNA sequence: TGCGCCAGCAGCAAGGGACTAGCGGGAGGCTACGAGCAGTACTTC. The entire variable domain, with the rest obtained from reference TRBV5-1 and TRBJ2-7, is as follows: KAGVTQTPRYLIKTRGQQVTLSCSPISGHRSVSWYQQTPGQGLQFLFEYFSETQRNKGNFPGRFSGRQFSNSRSEMNVSTLELGDSALYLCASSKGLAGGYEQYFGPGTRLTVT.

The chain recombines TRBV5-1 with TRBJ2-7; TRBD1 aligns across 7 bases. CDR1 SGHRS and CDR2 YFSETQ come from the germline V gene. The V segment lost 4 bases and the J segment 4 bases; nucleotides outside the gene matches: 5. The CDR3 contains 13 residues. CDR3 protein: CASSLRTGYEQYF. The CDR3 DNA follows: TGCGCCAGCAGCCTCAGGACAGGTTACGAGCAGTACTTC.

This clone was seen only once. The chain joins TRBV28 to TRBJ2-7, with 10 nucleotides matching TRBD2. The V gene end was trimmed by 6 bases and the J gene end by 2 bases; junction bases not matched to a gene: 7. This CDR3 comprises 15 residues. Germline loops: CDR1 MDHEN, CDR2 SYDVKM. The CDR3 DNA sequence: TGTGCCAGCAGGAGAGGACTAGCGGTACCCTACGAGCAGTACTTC. It yields the protein CASRRGLAVPYEQYF.

The genes are TRBV6-2 or TRBV6-3 and TRBJ2-1, with D perhaps given as TRBD1 or TRBD2 (5 bases each). V lost 6 bases and J lost 5, with 17 bases in between. Germline lookup yields CDR1 MNHEY and CDR2 SVGEGT. The CDR3 is made up of 15 amino acids. As DNA, the CDR3 is TGTGCCAGCAGCTCCACTAGGGGAGTTAACAATGAGCAGTTCTTC. This translates into CASSSTRGVNNEQFF.

This chain uses TRBV5-1 with TRBJ1-2, with 7 bases identical to TRBD1. The ends lost 5 bases at V and 4 bases at J; junction bases unmatched: 8. The CDR3 sequence is 14 residues long. Germline-derived CDR1 and CDR2 are SGHRS and YFSETQ. The DNA of the CDR3 is TGCGCCAGCAGTTCCGCAGGGGGTACCTATGGCTACACCTTC. It translates to CASSSAGGTYGYTF.

The rearrangement joins TRBV12-5 to TRBJ2-3; 7 bases are shared with TRBD2. Unmatched junction bases numbered 5, after V lost 6 bases and J lost 2 bases. Germline V gene data show CDR1 as LGHNT and CDR2 as FRNRAP. The CDR3 totals 14 residues. The CDR3 region is CASGAGVDTDTQYF. DNA for the CDR3: TGTGCTAGTGGCGCGGGGGTAGACACAGATACGCAGTATTTT.

This clone was observed a few times. The V gene is TRBV7-3, the J gene TRBJ2-1, with D possibly matching TRBD2 (5 bases). Germline CDR1 is SGHTA and CDR2 is FQGTGA. The V end lost 5 bases, the J end lost 6 bases, and 20 bases lay between the germline ends. The length of the CDR3 is 16 residues. Here the CDR3 DNA reads TGTGCCAGCAGCCTCGTAGGCAAGTGGACTCCCAATGAGCAGTTCTTC. Translated: CASSLVGKWTPNEQFF.

The chain recombines TRBV6-1 with TRBJ2-1, with 7 bases fitting TRBD2. This CDR3 region has 15 residues. V was pared by 1 base and J by 2 bases, with 2 bases of the junction left unmatched. CDR1 and CDR2 (germline): MNHNS, SASEGT. Written as DNA, the CDR3 is TGTGCCAGCAGTGAAGAGGCGGGGGCCTACAATGAGCAGTTCTTC. This encodes CASSEEAGAYNEQFF.

The rearrangement joins TRBV28 to TRBJ2-7; 9 bases match TRBD1. Germline values: CDR1 MDHEN, CDR2 SYDVKM. V shed 5 bases, J shed 4 bases, and the junction held 9 bases outside the gene matches. CDR3 length equals 15 residues. CDR3 loop: CASSATGGSRYEQYF. The DNA for the CDR3 is TGTGCCAGCAGTGCTACAGGGGGCAGTAGATACGAGCAGTACTTC.

The rearrangement uses TRBV7-2 and TRBJ1-1, with unresolved D. Germline values: CDR1 SGHTA, CDR2 FQGNSA. The V and J ends lost 1 base and 4 bases respectively, with 13 bases between them. This CDR3 spans 15 amino acids. In DNA form, the CDR3 reads TGTGCCAGCAGCTTAGGAGGGCACAAGGGCACTGAAGCTTTCTTT. Its protein is CASSLGGHKGTEAFF.

This chain connects TRBV4-2 to TRBJ1-1, with no clear D. CDR3 size: 16 residues. Germline CDR1 reads LGHNA; CDR2 reads YNFKEQ. V shed 1 base and J shed 5 bases, with 17 bases lying between them. As DNA, the CDR3 is TGTGCCAGCAGCCAAGTGATTACGACCGATAAGACTGAAGCTTTCTTT. Amino acids: CASSQVITTDKTEAFF.

This chain uses TRBV6-5 with TRBJ1-2; 7 nucleotides agree with TRBD1. V trimming: 0 bases; J trimming: 5 bases; junction bases outside the gene matches: 6. CDR1 MNHEY and CDR2 SVGAGI come from the germline V gene. The CDR3 spans 15 residues. CDR3: CASSYSISTGYGYTF. DNA of the CDR3: TGTGCCAGCAGTTACTCGATTTCGACAGGGTATGGCTACACCTTC.

The chain links TRBV18 to TRBJ2-7, with 10 bases matching TRBD1. Germline lookup yields CDR1 KGHSH and CDR2 LQKENI. CDR3 size: 15 residues. J lost 2 bases, V lost 3 bases, and 4 bases had no gene match. This CDR3 reads CASSPGQGRAYEQYF. CDR3 DNA: TGTGCCAGCTCACCGGGACAGGGGAGAGCCTACGAGCAGTACTTC.

J is TRBJ1-1 and V is TRBV6-5; D remains ambiguous. Trimming stripped 6 bases from V and 6 bases from J, with 17 bases between. Germline lookup yields CDR1 MNHEY and CDR2 SVGAGI. The CDR3 spans 14 residues. The CDR3: CASRTPAGMSEAFF. CDR3 nucleotides: TGTGCCAGCAGGACGCCGGCCGGGATGTCTGAAGCTTTCTTT.

This chain links TRBV9 with TRBJ2-2, with no clear D. The V end lost 2 bases, the J end lost 6 bases, and 8 bases lay between the germline ends. The CDR3 runs to 13 residues. The germline V gene has CDR1 SGDLS and CDR2 YYNGEE. CDR3 DNA: TGTGCCAGCAGCGTCTCCCAAGCCGGGGAGCTGTTTTTT. Protein sequence: CASSVSQAGELFF.

The chain uses TRBV15 and TRBJ1-5, with D uncertain. Germline V gives CDR1 LNHNV, CDR2 YYDKDF (reference sequence). The CDR3 covers 14 residues. Trimming pared 5 bases from V and 2 bases from J, leaving 10 bases between. CDR3 nucleotides: TGTGCCACCAGCCAGGACGGACGCAATCAGCCCCAGCATTTT. It codes for CATSQDGRNQPQHF.

The J gene is TRBJ2-7, the V gene TRBV19; either TRBD1 or TRBD2 may supply D (5 bases each). V lost 6 bases, J lost 2 bases, and 17 bases lay in between. CDR1 and CDR2 from the germline V gene are LNHDA and SQIVND (reference sequence). This CDR3 is built from 15 residues. This CDR3 reads CASSITGTEPYEQYF. CDR3 nucleotides: TGTGCCAGTAGCATAACCGGGACGGAACCCTACGAGCAGTACTTC.

The rearrangement uses TRBV30 and TRBJ1-2; D perhaps matches TRBD1 (5 bases). CDR1 is GTSNPN and CDR2 is SVGIG in the germline V gene (reference sequence). The ends were cut back, 3 bases at V and 5 bases at J, with 19 bases in the middle. The CDR3 extends over 15 amino acids. The CDR3 nucleotides read TGTGCCTGGAGCCCCTTAGGGAGGGGAAGTTATGGCTACACCTTC. This sequence encodes CAWSPLGRGSYGYTF.

The rearrangement links TRBV10-3 to TRBJ2-5; TRBD2 matches 7 bases. The germline V gene has CDR1 ENHRY and CDR2 SYGVKD. V lost 0 bases and J lost 7; bases outside the gene matches: 11. The CDR3 spans 16 residues. CDR3 sequence (DNA): TGTGCCATCAGTGAGTCGACTCGTAGCGGGCTTAGGACCCAGTACTTC. It encodes CAISESTRSGLRTQYF.

The chain recombines TRBV10-1 with TRBJ1-5; possibly TRBD1 for D (5 bases). Trimming cost V 8 bases and J 4 bases, with 12 bases left between them. This CDR3 contains 13 residues. Germline V lookup: CDR1 WNHNN, CDR2 SYGVQD (reference sequence). The CDR3 spells CASSPGPNQPQHF. CDR3 DNA: TGCGCCAGCTCCCCGGGACCGAATCAGCCCCAGCATTTT.

This chain uses TRBV4-3 with TRBJ2-1, with D possibly called TRBD1 or TRBD2 (5 bases each). Looked up from germline, CDR1 is LGHNA and CDR2 is YSLEER. V was cut by 0 bases and J by 9 bases, with 15 bases left in between. The CDR3 length is 15 residues. The CDR3, as DNA: TGCGCCAGCAGCCAAGAGGGGGTGTATGAGAGTGAGCAGTTCTTC. Translated: CASSQEGVYESEQFF.

V is TRBV20-1 and J is TRBJ1-1; TRBD1 might be the D (6 bases). The CDR3 runs to 15 residues. Per the germline V gene, CDR1 is DFQATT and CDR2 is SNEGSKA (reference sequence). Trimming took 3 bases from V and 3 from J, leaving 17 bases between them. The CDR3 reads CSASAGARTHTEAFF. The CDR3 coding sequence is TGCAGTGCTAGTGCGGGGGCCCGTACCCACACTGAAGCTTTCTTT.